What follows is one T cell receptor beta chain and its context. Adults between roughly 18 and 95 years of age took part from under 25 US areas. Cohort placement rested on clinical history that participants reported themselves. Authors' methods: Reference gene primer amplification gave nucleated cell count estimates. Clones were sequenced by immunoSEQ multiplex PCR, and TCRdb holds only the in-frame ones, with some missing. Clonal size and the V and J genes are those of that table, whereas D and trimming came from the DNA. The sample contains a few hundred thousand clones, more than 75% of which appear only once. The sample comes from a study of blood T cell repertoires in COVID-19. The length of the CDR3 is 15 residues. Trimming left V 5 bases short and J 4 bases short, with 16 bases between. Germline V gene data show CDR1 as SGDLS and CDR2 as YYNGEE.

V is TRBV9 and J is TRBJ2-1, with a possible D match to TRBD2 (6 bases). The receptor was derived from a woman aged 18-35 years who had recovered from COVID-19. What was sequenced was PBMCs or T cells enriched from blood (not recorded which). CDR3 in amino acids: CASRGTSRSYNEQFF. CDR3 DNA sequence: TGTGCCAGCAGGGGTACTAGCCGATCTTACAATGAGCAGTTCTTC.